This TCR beta chain was obtained from a study of shared clonotypes between healthy human individuals. Study-wide points: Between a few donors, naive CD4 clonotypes were shared at a level of around 4.8%. Estimated richness was generally greater in naive than memory subsets.

Profiling relied on immunoSEQ multiplex PCR, and the TCRdb table lists in-frame clones only, not all of them. The data show about 1,500,000 clones, around 97% seen once. V dropped 1 base and J dropped 6 bases, with 12 bases sitting between them. The germline V gene encodes CDR1 MDHEN and CDR2 SYDVKM. The CDR3 consists of 14 residues. Concerning this clone: The antigen is undetermined.

Sample: naive CD4+ T cells sorted from blood. Subset meaning: CD45RA+ positively selected. The chain carries TRBV28 and TRBJ1-1; possible D gene TRBD1, 5 bases. The TCR sequence derives from a man aged 30 to 39 in good health. CDR3: CASSLSGFFAEAFF. In DNA form, the CDR3 reads TGTGCCAGCAGTTTATCAGGGTTCTTCGCTGAAGCTTTCTTT.